Below are 17 T cell receptor beta chains sequenced from a single sample in a study of early stage breast cancer tumors listed by TCRdb under 2017. The method behind the library was the immunoSEQ multiplex PCR assay. TCRdb took this table from immuneACCESS and kept in-frame rearrangements with V and J called. Such tables lack part of the clones; where checked against another copy, unresolved V genes explain under half of the gap, and the rest is unexplained. The sample data list just over 50,000 clones, and around 78% of these were observed just once. Together, the top ten hold around 3.4% of the sample. Sequencing input: blood. The origin of the receptors is a person aged 35 to 50 with breast cancer.

The chain carries TRBV10-3 and TRBJ2-3, with a weak D call TRBD1 (6 bases). The CDR3 totals 13 residues. V lost 5 bases and J 3 bases, leaving 9 bases between the germline ends. Germline values: CDR1 ENHRY, CDR2 SYGVKD. The CDR3 reads CAISLDSTDTQYF. Here the CDR3 DNA reads TGTGCCATCAGTTTGGACAGTACAGATACGCAGTATTTT.

This chain connects TRBV5-4 to TRBJ1-2; D possibly corresponds to TRBD1 (6 bases). The V gene lost 3 bases and the J gene lost 6 bases, with 9 bases spanning the gap. There are 12 residues in the CDR3. The germline V gene encodes CDR1 SGHNT and CDR2 YYREEE (reference sequence). The CDR3 coding sequence is TGTGCCAGCAGCTCAAACAGGGATGGCTACACCTTC. Translation gives CASSSNRDGYTF.

Only a few counts were recorded for this clone. The gene calls are TRBV5-1 and TRBJ1-1; D perhaps matches TRBD1 (5 bases). Germline CDR1 is SGHRS and CDR2 is YFSETQ. CDR3 length: 15 amino acids. Trimming removed 0 bases at V and 3 bases at J, with 12 bases between. CDR3 protein: CASSLGGRVYTEAFF. DNA for the CDR3: TGCGCCAGCAGCTTGGGGGGGAGGGTTTACACTGAAGCTTTCTTT.

CDR3 amino acids: CAWRALGQAYGYTF. The DNA of the CDR3 is TGTGCCTGGAGGGCGTTGGGGCAGGCCTATGGCTACACCTTC. V is TRBV30 and J is TRBJ1-2; D is possibly TRBD1 (5 bases). Trimming removed 3 bases at V and 4 bases at J, with 15 bases between. Germline CDR1 reads GTSNPN; CDR2 reads SVGIG (reference sequence). This CDR3 spans 14 amino acids.

V and J are TRBV5-1 and TRBJ2-1, with 14 bases lining up with TRBD2. CDR3 length equals 16 residues. The germline V gene encodes CDR1 SGHRS and CDR2 YFSETQ. V gave up 2 bases and J gave up 7 bases; unmatched junction bases: 5. The CDR3 spells CASSFPGTSGSNEQFF. CDR3 sequence (DNA): TGCGCCAGCAGCTTCCCCGGGACTAGCGGGAGTAATGAGCAGTTCTTC.

V usage is TRBV7-9 and J usage is TRBJ2-7; TRBD2 matches 9 bases. Germline V CDR1 and CDR2: SEHNR, FQNEAQ (reference sequence). This CDR3 has 16 residues. V shed 0 bases and J 6 bases; nucleotides not matched to a gene: 9. The CDR3 coding sequence is TGTGCCAGCAGCTTAGCGCGGGGCGGGAGGGCCGCCGAGCAGTACTTC. Translation: CASSLARGGRAAEQYF.

The V call is TRBV7-8, the J call TRBJ2-5; possible D gene TRBD2, 6 bases. CDR3 length: 14 residues. The germline V gene encodes CDR1 SGHVS and CDR2 FQNEAQ. Deletions cut 3 bases from V and 5 bases from J, with 13 bases between. In nucleotides, the CDR3 is TGTGCCAGCAGCTTGGCGGGACCCCGGGAGACCCAGTACTTC. This sequence encodes CASSLAGPRETQYF.

CDR3 nucleotides: TGTGCCAGTAGTTTTGAGGGTGGGGAAGCTTTCTTT. It specifies CASSFEGGEAFF. This chain links TRBV19 with TRBJ1-1; no definite D call. The V and J ends lost 5 bases and 8 bases respectively, with 12 bases between them. This CDR3 is built from 12 residues. Germline V CDR1 and CDR2: LNHDA, SQIVND (reference sequence).

The chain combines TRBV4-1 with TRBJ2-3; D perhaps matches TRBD2 (6 bases). CDR3 length equals 18 residues. V lost 2 bases to trimming and J lost 10 bases, with 28 bases between them. The germline V gene encodes CDR1 MGHRA and CDR2 YSYEKL. CDR3: CASSQRRDSPSAWSAQYF. As DNA, the CDR3 is TGCGCCAGCAGCCAAAGGCGGGACTCCCCGAGTGCGTGGTCTGCGCAGTATTTT.

The chain links TRBV11-2 to TRBJ2-1, with 12 nucleotides matching TRBD2. The germline V gene has CDR1 SGHAT and CDR2 FQNNGV. V dropped 6 bases and J dropped 7; count of bases not matched to a gene: 7. This CDR3 contains 15 residues. The CDR3 coding sequence is TGTGCCAGCAGACAGACTAGCGGGAGAGTTAATGAGCAGTTCTTC. This codes for CASRQTSGRVNEQFF.

V and J are TRBV30 and TRBJ2-7, with 8 bases that match TRBD1. With 5 bases clipped from V and 6 bases from J, the junction kept 15 bases outside the gene matches. There are 15 residues in the CDR3. Looked up from germline, CDR1 is GTSNPN and CDR2 is SVGIG (reference sequence). CDR3 sequence reads: CAWGLSGQVDPEQYF. The DNA of the CDR3 is TGTGCCTGGGGACTTTCGGGACAGGTAGATCCCGAGCAGTACTTC.

The gene calls are TRBV6-6 and TRBJ2-7, with TRBD2 matching over 13 bases. Germline V CDR1 and CDR2: MNHNY, SVGAGI (reference sequence). This CDR3 is built from 14 residues. Trimming removed 8 bases from V and 0 bases from J; junction bases left unmatched: 1. The DNA for the CDR3 is TGTGCCAGCGGACTAGCGGGAGTCTCCTACGAGCAGTACTTC. Translating gives CASGLAGVSYEQYF.

There are a few counts of this clone. CDR3 sequence (DNA): TGTGCCAGCAGAGTACAGGCGGGCAATCAGCCCCAGCATTTT. It translates to CASRVQAGNQPQHF. The rearrangement links TRBV25-1 to TRBJ1-5, with a tentative D call TRBD1 (5 bases). The CDR3 loop spans 14 amino acids. The V end lost 6 bases, the J end lost 2 bases, and 11 bases lay between the germline ends. The V gene's germline CDR1 is MGHDK and CDR2 SYGVNS.

J is TRBJ2-1 and V is TRBV10-1, with D perhaps being TRBD1 or TRBD2 (5 bases each). Trimming left V 2 bases short and J 10 bases short, with 15 bases between. CDR1 and CDR2 from the germline V gene are WNHNN and SYGVQD (reference sequence). This CDR3 has 14 residues. The CDR3 sequence: CASSEGTVQTEQFF. In DNA form, the CDR3 reads TGCGCCAGCAGTGAGGGGACCGTCCAAACCGAGCAGTTCTTC.

This chain connects TRBV30 to TRBJ2-3; D gene unclear. Germline-derived CDR1 and CDR2 are GTSNPN and SVGIG (reference sequence). The CDR3 is made up of 13 amino acids. The V end lost 0 bases, the J end lost 6 bases, and 10 bases lay between the germline ends. The CDR3 DNA reads TGTGCCTGGAGTGTTGTATCGGGTGATACGCAGTATTTT. Encoded protein: CAWSVVSGDTQYF.

This clone was counted once. The J gene is TRBJ2-1, the V gene TRBV5-1; the match to TRBD2 covers 7 bases. The CDR3 length is 16 residues. Germline lookup yields CDR1 SGHRS and CDR2 YFSETQ. With 0 bases clipped from V and 0 bases from J, the junction kept 3 bases outside the gene matches. CDR3 sequence (DNA): TGCGCCAGCAGCTTGGGGGGCGGGGGCTCCTACAATGAGCAGTTCTTC. This translates into CASSLGGGGSYNEQFF.

The chain has TRBV5-6 and TRBJ1-2; 8 nucleotides match TRBD1. The CDR3 contains 14 residues. Germline CDR1 reads SGHDT; CDR2 reads YYEEEE. V was pared by 2 bases and J by 7 bases, with 7 bases of the junction left unmatched. CDR3 in DNA: TGTGCCAGCAGCTTTTCGGACAGGGCGAGTGGCTACACCTTC. Protein sequence: CASSFSDRASGYTF.